This entry lists 23 T cell receptor beta chains sequenced from one sample in a study of immune evolution from preneoplasia to lung adenocarcinoma. The method was immunoSEQ multiplex PCR; TCRdb's version includes in-frame clones alone and lacks a portion of them. Here the sample spans tens of thousands of clones, about 76% being singletons. The sample comprised FFPE invasive lung adenocarcinoma tissue. The receptor set was obtained from a person aged 55 to 70 with invasive lung adenocarcinoma. Some clones in this sample may be carry-over from other donors' samples.

The chain recombines TRBV5-4 with TRBJ2-7, with TRBD2 matching over 10 bases. The germline gives CDR1 SGHNT, CDR2 YYREEE (reference sequence). This CDR3 has 14 residues. V gave up 0 bases and J gave up 6 bases; unmatched junction bases: 3. DNA of the CDR3: TGTGCCAGCAGCTTGGGGCTAGCGGGAGCCGAGCAGTACTTC. It encodes CASSLGLAGAEQYF.

The chain joins TRBV2 to TRBJ2-7; 7 positions match TRBD2. The V and J ends lost 1 base and 2 bases, in that order; junction bases with no gene match: 5. The CDR3 is 15 amino acids. Germline CDR1 and CDR2: SNHLY and FYNNEI. This chain's CDR3 is CASSEGGSWAYEQYF. The DNA for the CDR3 is TGTGCCAGCAGTGAAGGCGGGAGTTGGGCCTACGAGCAGTACTTC.

The CDR3 DNA is TGTGCCAGCAGTTATTACACTGAAGCTTTCTTT. It codes for CASSYYTEAFF. V and J are TRBV6-6 and TRBJ1-1; D remains ambiguous. This CDR3 has 11 amino acids. Germline loops: CDR1 MNHNY, CDR2 SVGAGI (reference sequence). Trimming took off 3 bases at V and 3 bases at J, with 2 bases between the two ends.

By its share, this clone is medium-sized. This chain connects TRBV9 to TRBJ2-7; TRBD2 matches at 9 bases. Germline V lookup: CDR1 SGDLS, CDR2 YYNGEE. CDR3 length: 15 amino acids. Germline trimming cut 0 bases from V and 1 base from J; bases unmatched to any gene: 2. The CDR3 nucleotides are TGTGCCAGCAGCGTAGCGGGACTAGCATCCTACGAGCAGTACTTC. It is translated as CASSVAGLASYEQYF.

The chain combines TRBV6-5 with TRBJ2-1; 10 bases map to TRBD2. Germline CDR1 reads MNHEY; CDR2 reads SVGAGI. Trimming took 3 bases from V and 9 from J; bases not matched to a gene: 8. The CDR3 totals 15 residues. The CDR3 here is CASSYSSGSKGEQFF. CDR3 nucleotide sequence: TGTGCCAGCAGTTATTCTAGCGGGAGTAAGGGTGAGCAGTTCTTC.

This clone is a singleton in its sample. This chain connects TRBV28 to TRBJ2-7; the match to TRBD1 covers 8 bases. Per germline, CDR1 MDHEN and CDR2 SYDVKM. The CDR3 loop spans 15 amino acids. V lost 5 bases, J lost 2 bases, and 8 bases stayed unmatched. The chain's CDR3 is CASSASAGGPYEQYF. CDR3 sequence (DNA): TGTGCCAGCAGTGCAAGCGCAGGGGGCCCCTACGAGCAGTACTTC.

This sequence joins TRBV7-6 and TRBJ2-7, with D perhaps matching TRBD1 (5 bases). With 1 base removed from V and 7 bases from J, the gap between germline ends came to 17 bases. This CDR3 region has 15 residues. Germline V gene data show CDR1 as SGHVS and CDR2 as FNYEAQ. This chain's CDR3 is CASSLGAQGMSEQYF. The CDR3 region has the DNA TGTGCCAGCAGCTTAGGGGCCCAGGGAATGTCGGAGCAGTACTTC.

Details on this clone: Other DNA sequences in the sample encode the same CDR3. The chain joins TRBV6-5 to TRBJ2-5, with D hard to call. Trimming stripped 5 bases from V and 2 bases from J, with 9 bases between. Germline lookup yields CDR1 MNHEY and CDR2 SVGAGI. The CDR3 is 13 residues long. Written as DNA, the CDR3 is TGTGCCAGCAGTAGGAGAAGACAAGAGACCCAGTACTTC. Amino acid sequence: CASSRRRQETQYF.

This chain connects TRBV18 to TRBJ1-5; 7 bases align to TRBD1. The CDR3 consists of 15 residues. Losses at the gene ends were 3 bases for V and 4 bases for J; bases not matched to a gene: 6. Per germline, CDR1 KGHSH and CDR2 LQKENI. The CDR3 bases are TGTGCCAGCTCACCCACCACAGGGGCGAATCAGCCCCAGCATTTT. This encodes CASSPTTGANQPQHF.

V gene TRBV5-6 combines with J gene TRBJ2-3, with a weak D call TRBD2 (5 bases). V shed 6 bases and J shed 7 bases, with 21 bases lying between them. The CDR3 contains 15 residues. Germline V gene sequence: CDR1 SGHDT, CDR2 YYEEEE. The CDR3 nucleotides are TGTGCCAGCACCTTCTTTAGCGTCCCCTTACATACGCAGTATTTT. It specifies CASTFFSVPLHTQYF.

The V gene is TRBV2, the J gene TRBJ1-1, with D uncertain. The CDR3 consists of 13 residues. V lost 5 bases and J 0 bases, leaving 7 bases between the germline ends. Germline-derived CDR1 and CDR2 are SNHLY and FYNNEI. The CDR3 region has the DNA TGTGCCAGCAGTAACGACGTGAACACTGAAGCTTTCTTT. It specifies CASSNDVNTEAFF.

This chain links TRBV15 with TRBJ1-2, with D perhaps matching TRBD1 (5 bases). V was pared by 6 bases and J by 4 bases, with 12 bases between. Germline CDR1 and CDR2: LNHNV and YYDKDF (reference sequence). CDR3 length: 13 residues. Here the CDR3 reads CATSPPGGYGYTF. CDR3 DNA: TGTGCCACCAGTCCTCCGGGGGGCTATGGCTACACCTTC. Full variable domain (rest looked up from reference TRBV15 and TRBJ1-2): DAMVIQNPRYQVTQFGKPVTLSCSQTLNHNVMYWYQQKSSQAPKLLFHYYDKDFNNEADTPDNFQSRRPNTSFCFLDIRSPGLGDTAMYLCATSPPGGYGYTFGSGTRLTVV.

The chain joins TRBV12-5 to TRBJ2-4; 9 bases match TRBD1. The junction had 5 bases not matched to a gene; V was cut back by 7 bases and J by 1 base. Germline CDR1 is LGHNT and CDR2 is FRNRAP. The CDR3 loop spans 15 amino acids. The chain's CDR3 is CASASGTGAKNIQYF. CDR3 in DNA: TGTGCTAGTGCCTCCGGGACAGGGGCCAAAAACATTCAGTACTTC.

This chain links TRBV2 with TRBJ2-3, with 12 nucleotides matching TRBD2. CDR3 length: 16 amino acids. Germline CDR1 SNHLY, CDR2 FYNNEI. V lost 5 bases and J lost 6; bases outside the gene matches: 9. CDR3 nucleotide sequence: TGTGCCAGCAGTAAGACTAGCGGGAGCTTAGGGGATACGCAGTATTTT. Translation: CASSKTSGSLGDTQYF.

This chain uses TRBV7-9 with TRBJ2-1, with a tentative D call TRBD2 (6 bases). The CDR3 has 12 residues. V was shortened by 8 bases and J by 9 bases, with 14 bases between the two germline ends. The germline V gene has CDR1 SEHNR and CDR2 FQNEAQ (reference sequence). In DNA, the CDR3 is TGTGCCAGCGCTTATAGCGGCGGTGAGCAGTTCTTC. As protein: CASAYSGGEQFF.

With regard to this clone: Other DNA sequences within the sample encode an identical CDR3. The V call is TRBV19, the J call TRBJ2-7; weak D call: TRBD2 (6 bases). Germline V gene lookup returns CDR1 LNHDA and CDR2 SQIVND (reference sequence). Deletions cut 3 bases from V and 0 bases from J, with 12 bases between. The length of the CDR3 is 15 residues. CDR3 sequence reads: CASSIGAGTSYEQYF. The CDR3 bases are TGTGCCAGTAGTATTGGGGCGGGGACCTCCTACGAGCAGTACTTC. The variable domain in full, completed from reference TRBV19 and TRBJ2-7, reads DGGITQSPKYLFRKEGQNVTLSCEQNLNHDAMYWYRQDPGQGLRLIYYSQIVNDFQKGDIAEGYSVSREKKESFPLTVTSAQKNPTAFYLCASSIGAGTSYEQYFGPGTRLTVT.

This clone appeared a single time. J is TRBJ1-5 and V is TRBV19; D unresolved. The CDR3 length is 16 residues. Trimming pared 5 bases from V and 0 bases from J, leaving 14 bases between. In germline, CDR1 is LNHDA, CDR2 SQIVND (reference sequence). The CDR3 DNA is TGTGCCAGTAGTCCCCGGGCGGACTATAGCAATCAGCCCCAGCATTTT. It codes for CASSPRADYSNQPQHF.

The J gene is TRBJ2-7, the V gene TRBV5-1, with 9 bases fitting TRBD1. The CDR3 is 15 residues long. V was pared by 3 bases and J by 3 bases, with 7 bases of the junction left unmatched. Germline V gene sequence: CDR1 SGHRS, CDR2 YFSETQ. CDR3 amino acids: CASSWGPGQGYEQYF. In DNA form, the CDR3 reads TGCGCCAGCAGCTGGGGGCCGGGACAGGGCTACGAGCAGTACTTC.

This clone was found a few times. The chain joins TRBV19 to TRBJ1-3; a possible D gene is TRBD1 (6 bases). V was trimmed by 6 bases and J by 0 bases, leaving 12 bases between them. Germline-derived CDR1 and CDR2 are LNHDA and SQIVND (reference sequence). This CDR3 region has 15 residues. CDR3 in amino acids: CASRRDTNSGNTIYF. The CDR3 nucleotides are TGTGCCAGTAGGAGGGACACAAACTCTGGAAACACCATATATTTT.

The chain recombines TRBV6-1 with TRBJ1-1; no clear D. Germline assignment: CDR1 MNHNS and CDR2 SASEGT. V was shortened by 2 bases and J by 1 base, with 11 bases between the two germline ends. CDR3 length: 15 amino acids. CDR3 coding DNA: TGTGCCAGCAGTGAACCGGGAAAGGGGAACACTGAAGCTTTCTTT. This encodes CASSEPGKGNTEAFF.

This clone was detected once. The chain links TRBV5-1 to TRBJ1-2; D unresolved. The germline CDR1 and CDR2 sequences are SGHRS and YFSETQ. V lost 4 bases, J lost 9 bases, and 22 bases lay in between. This CDR3 is built from 15 residues. In DNA, the CDR3 is TGCGCCAGCAGCCTCGGGTCCGCCGCCATAACGCGCTACACCTTC. Amino acid sequence: CASSLGSAAITRYTF.

The chain carries TRBV18 and TRBJ2-7; tentative D call: TRBD1 (6 bases). The CDR3 has 12 amino acids. Germline CDR1 and CDR2: KGHSH and LQKENI. Trimming took off 6 bases at V and 9 bases at J, with 15 bases between the two ends. The CDR3 loop reads CASSPTGSGQYF. CDR3 DNA: TGTGCCAGCTCCCCCACAGGGAGCGGGCAGTACTTC. The full variable domain, with the rest looked up from reference TRBV18 and TRBJ2-7, is NAGVMQNPRHLVRRRGQEARLRCSPMKGHSHVYWYRQLPEEGLKFMVYLQKENIIDESGMPKERFSAEFPKEGPSILRIQQVVRGDSAAYFCASSPTGSGQYFGPGTRLTVT.

The genes are TRBV6-6 and TRBJ1-1, with no clear D. CDR1 MNHNY and CDR2 SVGAGI come from the germline V gene (reference sequence). The CDR3 length is 12 residues. The V end was cut by 5 bases, the J end by 7 bases, with 11 bases between. This CDR3 is CASSNHRGEAFF. The CDR3 DNA reads TGTGCCAGCAGTAATCACCGCGGTGAAGCTTTCTTT.